This TCR beta chain was identified during a study of shared clonotypes between healthy human individuals. On the study more broadly: There were three CD4 naive, three CD4 memory, two CD8 naive and one CD8 memory plates per donor. Study outcomes and limitations: Non-shared clonotypes displayed generation probabilities falling below those of clonotypes present in all four donors. Blood alone was sampled, and tissue repertoires likely differ.

About this clone: Its antigen is not known.

Sequenced by immunoSEQ multiplex PCR; TCRdb stores in-frame clones only, minus some. The sample records roughly 1,500,000 clones, approximately 98.5% being singletons. Healthy and HIV-negative, the adult donors had no recent acute infections or vaccinations. The ends lost 3 bases at V and 6 bases at J; junction bases unmatched: 5. The germline V gene has CDR1 KGHSH and CDR2 LQKENI. The CDR3 covers 13 residues. The clonotype was recovered from a man between 25 and 39 years old in good health. The sequenced sample consisted of naive CD4+ T cells sorted from blood. Subset defined: CD45RA+ positively selected. The chain recombines TRBV18 with TRBJ2-7, with 7 bases identical to TRBD1. CDR3 nucleotides: TGTGCCAGCTCACCGGAAGGGGGCGGCGAGCAGTACTTC. Protein sequence: CASSPEGGGEQYF.